Sequencing of this TCR beta chain was carried out in a study of cytomegalovirus exposure and HLA in healthy donors. The CDR3 contains 11 residues. Germline loops: CDR1 MNHEY, CDR2 SVGAGI. V gave up 6 bases and J gave up 7 bases; unmatched junction bases: 0. This PCR relied on a set of 60 Vbeta primers and 13 Jbeta primers. TCRdb's table, derived via immunoSEQ multiplex PCR, lists solely in-frame clones and lacks some. The sample yields 120,000 to 150,000 clones, 80% to 85% seen once. Healthy bone marrow donors made up the donors. The sequence was collected from a woman aged 30 to 39 in good health and CMV-seronegative. The chain recombines TRBV6-5 with TRBJ2-1, with TRBD2 identical over 7 bases. The sample taken for sequencing was PBMCs. CDR3 DNA sequence: TGTGCCAGCAGGGGGGGGAATGAGCAGTTCTTC. Its protein is CASRGGNEQFF.